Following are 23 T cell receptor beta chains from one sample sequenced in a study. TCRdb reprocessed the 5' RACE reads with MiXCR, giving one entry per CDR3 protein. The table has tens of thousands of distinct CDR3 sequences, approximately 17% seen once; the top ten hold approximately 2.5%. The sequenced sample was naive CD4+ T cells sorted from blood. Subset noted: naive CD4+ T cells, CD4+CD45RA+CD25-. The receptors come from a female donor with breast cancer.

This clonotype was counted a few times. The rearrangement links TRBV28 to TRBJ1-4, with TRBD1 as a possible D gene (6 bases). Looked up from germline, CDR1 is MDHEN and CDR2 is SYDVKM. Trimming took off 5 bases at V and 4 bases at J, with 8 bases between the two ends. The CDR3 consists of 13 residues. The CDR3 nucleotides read TGTGCCAGCAGTCGGACAGTTAATGAAAAACTGTTTTTT. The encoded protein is CASSRTVNEKLFF.

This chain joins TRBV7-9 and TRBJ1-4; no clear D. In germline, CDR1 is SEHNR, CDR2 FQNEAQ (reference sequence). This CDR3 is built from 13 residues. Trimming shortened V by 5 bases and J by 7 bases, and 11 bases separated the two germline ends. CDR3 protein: CASSQTQSEKLFF. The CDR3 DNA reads TGTGCCAGCAGCCAGACTCAGAGTGAAAAACTGTTTTTT.

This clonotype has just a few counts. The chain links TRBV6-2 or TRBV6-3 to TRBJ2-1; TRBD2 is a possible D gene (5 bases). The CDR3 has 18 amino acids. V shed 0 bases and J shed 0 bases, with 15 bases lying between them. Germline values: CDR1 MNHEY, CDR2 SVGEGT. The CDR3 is CASSYSNSVRSSYNEQFF. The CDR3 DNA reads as TGTGCCAGCAGTTACTCGAATAGCGTCAGGAGCTCCTACAATGAGCAGTTCTTC.

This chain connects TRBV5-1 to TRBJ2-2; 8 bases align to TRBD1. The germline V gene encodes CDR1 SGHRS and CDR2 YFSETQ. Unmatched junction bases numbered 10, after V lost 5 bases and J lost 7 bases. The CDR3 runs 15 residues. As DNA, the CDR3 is TGCGCCAGCAGTAAGCAGGGGGCTCGAGACGGGGAGCTGTTTTTT. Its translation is CASSKQGARDGELFF.

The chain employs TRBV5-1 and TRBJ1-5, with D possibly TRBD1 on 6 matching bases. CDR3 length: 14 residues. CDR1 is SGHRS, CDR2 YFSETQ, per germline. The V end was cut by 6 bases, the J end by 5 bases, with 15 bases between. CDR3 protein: CASNKGGSDQPQHF. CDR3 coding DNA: TGCGCCAGCAACAAAGGGGGTTCCGATCAGCCCCAGCATTTT. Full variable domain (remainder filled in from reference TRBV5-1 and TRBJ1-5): KAGVTQTPRYLIKTRGQQVTLSCSPISGHRSVSWYQQTPGQGLQFLFEYFSETQRNKGNFPGRFSGRQFSNSRSEMNVSTLELGDSALYLCASNKGGSDQPQHFGDGTRLSIL.

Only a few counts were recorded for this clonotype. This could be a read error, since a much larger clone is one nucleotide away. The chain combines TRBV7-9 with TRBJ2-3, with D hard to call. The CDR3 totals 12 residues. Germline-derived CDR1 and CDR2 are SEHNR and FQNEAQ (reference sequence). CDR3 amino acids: CASSPNTNTQYF. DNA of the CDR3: TGTGCCAGCAGCCCCAACACAAATACGCAGTATTTT.

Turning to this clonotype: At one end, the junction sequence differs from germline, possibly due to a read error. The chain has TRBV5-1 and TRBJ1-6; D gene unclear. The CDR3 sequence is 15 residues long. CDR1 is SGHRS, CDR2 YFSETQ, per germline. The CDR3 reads CASSGLSSYNSPRHF. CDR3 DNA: TGCGCCAGCAGCGGACTGAGCTCCTATAATTCACCCCGCCACTTT. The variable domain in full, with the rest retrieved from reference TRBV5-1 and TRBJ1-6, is KAGVTQTPRYLIKTRGQQVTLSCSPISGHRSVSWYQQTPGQGLQFLFEYFSETQRNKGNFPGRFSGRQFSNSRSEMNVSTLELGDSALYLCASSGLSSYNSPRHFGNGTRLTVT.

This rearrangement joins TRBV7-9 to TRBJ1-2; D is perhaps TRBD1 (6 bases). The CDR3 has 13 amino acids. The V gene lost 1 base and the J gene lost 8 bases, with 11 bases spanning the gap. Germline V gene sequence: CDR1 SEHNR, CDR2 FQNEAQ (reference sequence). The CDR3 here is CASSLEGGGGYTF. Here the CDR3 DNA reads TGTGCCAGCAGCTTAGAGGGGGGTGGCGGCTACACCTTC.

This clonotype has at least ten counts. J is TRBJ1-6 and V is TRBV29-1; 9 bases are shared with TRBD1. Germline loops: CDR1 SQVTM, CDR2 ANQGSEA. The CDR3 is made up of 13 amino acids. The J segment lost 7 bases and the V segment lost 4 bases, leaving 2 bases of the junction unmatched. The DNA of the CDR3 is TGCAGCGTTGGGGACAGGGCGAATTCACCCCTCCACTTT. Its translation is CSVGDRANSPLHF.

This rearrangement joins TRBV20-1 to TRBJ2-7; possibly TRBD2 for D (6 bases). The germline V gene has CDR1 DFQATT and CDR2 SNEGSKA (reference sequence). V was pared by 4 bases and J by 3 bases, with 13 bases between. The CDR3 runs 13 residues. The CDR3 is CSANGGVGYEQYF. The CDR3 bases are TGCAGTGCTAACGGGGGAGTGGGCTACGAGCAGTACTTC.

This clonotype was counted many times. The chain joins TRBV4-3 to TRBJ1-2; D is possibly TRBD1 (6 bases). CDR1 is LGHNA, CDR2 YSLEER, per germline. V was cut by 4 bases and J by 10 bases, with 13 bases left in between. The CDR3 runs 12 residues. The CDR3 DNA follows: TGCGCCAGCAGCCGTGTCGGGGGCCTCTACACCTTC. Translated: CASSRVGGLYTF.

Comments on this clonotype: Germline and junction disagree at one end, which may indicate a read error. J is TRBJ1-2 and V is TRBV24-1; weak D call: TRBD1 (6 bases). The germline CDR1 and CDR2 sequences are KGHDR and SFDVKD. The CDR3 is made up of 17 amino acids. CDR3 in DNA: TGTGCCACCAGTGATACCCGGGGGACAAAGGAAGCCTATGGTTACACCTTC. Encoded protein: CATSDTRGTKEAYGYTF.

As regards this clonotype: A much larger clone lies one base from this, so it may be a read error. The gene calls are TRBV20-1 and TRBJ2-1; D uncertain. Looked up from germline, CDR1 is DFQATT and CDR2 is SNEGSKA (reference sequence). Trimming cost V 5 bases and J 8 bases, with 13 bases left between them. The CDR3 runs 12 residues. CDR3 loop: CSAYFRRDEQFF. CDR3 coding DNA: TGCAGTGCTTATTTTCGGAGAGATGAGCAGTTCTTC.

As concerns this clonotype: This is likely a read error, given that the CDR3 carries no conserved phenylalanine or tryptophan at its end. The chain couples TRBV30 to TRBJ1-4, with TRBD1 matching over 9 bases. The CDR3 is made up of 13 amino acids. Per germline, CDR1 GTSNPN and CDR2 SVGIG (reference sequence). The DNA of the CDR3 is TGTGCCGGGAGGACAGGGGTCGGTGCAAAACTGTTTTTG. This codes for CAGRTGVGAKLFL.

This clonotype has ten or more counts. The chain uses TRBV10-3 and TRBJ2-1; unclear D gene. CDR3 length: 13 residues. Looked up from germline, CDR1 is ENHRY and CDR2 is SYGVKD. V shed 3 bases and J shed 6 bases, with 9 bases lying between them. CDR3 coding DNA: TGTGCCATCAGTGATTTAGTTGGCAATGAGCAGTTCTTC. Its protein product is CAISDLVGNEQFF.

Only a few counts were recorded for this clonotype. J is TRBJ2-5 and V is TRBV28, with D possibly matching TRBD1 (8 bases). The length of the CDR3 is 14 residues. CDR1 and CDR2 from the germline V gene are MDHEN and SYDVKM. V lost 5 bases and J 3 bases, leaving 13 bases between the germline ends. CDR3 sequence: CASSPTGGEETQYF. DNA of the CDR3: TGTGCCAGCAGTCCAACAGGGGGGGAAGAGACCCAGTACTTC. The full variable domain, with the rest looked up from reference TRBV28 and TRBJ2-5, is DVKVTQSSRYLVKRTGEKVFLECVQDMDHENMFWYRQDPGLGLRLIYFSYDVKMKEKGDIPEGYSVSREKKERFSLILESASTNQTSMYLCASSPTGGEETQYFGPGTRLLVL.

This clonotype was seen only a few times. The CDR3 DNA sequence: TGCGCCAGCAGCACCGGACCCGGGGAGCTGTTTTTT. Translated: CASSTGPGELFF. The J gene is TRBJ2-2, the V gene TRBV5-1; D not certain. Germline V CDR1 and CDR2: SGHRS, YFSETQ. This CDR3 spans 12 amino acids. Trimming took off 4 bases at V and 6 bases at J, with 7 bases between the two ends.

The CDR3 loop reads CASSSPRGQTEAFF. The CDR3 nucleotides are TGTGCCAGCAGCTCACCCAGGGGGCAGACTGAAGCTTTCTTT. This chain links TRBV5-4 with TRBJ1-1, with 8 nucleotides matching TRBD1. CDR3 length: 14 residues. Germline V lookup: CDR1 SGHNT, CDR2 YYREEE (reference sequence). The V and J ends lost 3 bases and 5 bases, in that order; junction bases with no gene match: 6.

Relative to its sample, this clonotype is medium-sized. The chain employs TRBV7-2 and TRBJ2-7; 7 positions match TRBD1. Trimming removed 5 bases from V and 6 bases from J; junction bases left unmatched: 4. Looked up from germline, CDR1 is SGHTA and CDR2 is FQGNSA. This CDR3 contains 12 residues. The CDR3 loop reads CASSTYRGEQYF. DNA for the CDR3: TGTGCCAGCAGCACATACAGGGGCGAGCAGTACTTC.

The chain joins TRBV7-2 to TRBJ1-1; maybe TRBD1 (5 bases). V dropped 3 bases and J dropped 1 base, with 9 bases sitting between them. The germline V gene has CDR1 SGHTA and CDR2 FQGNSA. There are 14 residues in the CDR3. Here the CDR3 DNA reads TGTGCCAGCAGCTTCCAGGGAAGGAACACTGAAGCTTTCTTT. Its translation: CASSFQGRNTEAFF.

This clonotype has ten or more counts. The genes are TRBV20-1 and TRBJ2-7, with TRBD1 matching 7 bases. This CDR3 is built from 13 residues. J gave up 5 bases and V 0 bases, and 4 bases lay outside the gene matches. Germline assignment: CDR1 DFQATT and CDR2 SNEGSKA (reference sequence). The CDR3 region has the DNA TGCAGTGCTAGAGACGAAACAGGGGACGAGCAGTACTTC. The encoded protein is CSARDETGDEQYF.

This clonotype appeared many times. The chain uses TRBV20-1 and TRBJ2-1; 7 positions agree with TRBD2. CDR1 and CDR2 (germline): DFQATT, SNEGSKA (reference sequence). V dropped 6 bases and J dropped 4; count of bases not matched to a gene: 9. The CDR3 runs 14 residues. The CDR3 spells CSAIQAGLYNEQFF. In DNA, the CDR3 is TGCAGTGCGATCCAAGCGGGACTTTACAATGAGCAGTTCTTC.

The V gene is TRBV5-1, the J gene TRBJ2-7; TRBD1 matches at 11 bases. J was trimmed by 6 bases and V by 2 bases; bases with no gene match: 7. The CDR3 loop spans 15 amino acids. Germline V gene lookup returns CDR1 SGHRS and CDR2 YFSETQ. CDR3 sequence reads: CASSFTGTGGLEQYF. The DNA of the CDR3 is TGCGCCAGCAGCTTTACCGGGACAGGGGGTCTCGAGCAGTACTTC.